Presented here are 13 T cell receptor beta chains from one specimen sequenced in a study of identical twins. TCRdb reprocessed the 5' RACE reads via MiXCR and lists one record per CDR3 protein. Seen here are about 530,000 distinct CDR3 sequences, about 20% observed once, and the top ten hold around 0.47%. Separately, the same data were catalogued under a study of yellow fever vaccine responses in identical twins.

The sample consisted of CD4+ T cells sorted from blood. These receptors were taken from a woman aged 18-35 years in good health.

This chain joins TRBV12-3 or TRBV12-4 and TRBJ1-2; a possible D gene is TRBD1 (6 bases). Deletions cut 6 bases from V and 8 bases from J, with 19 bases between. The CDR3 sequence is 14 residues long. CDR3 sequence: CASRRFAGVEGYTF. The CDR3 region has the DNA TGTGCCAGCAGGCGATTCGCAGGGGTGGAGGGCTACACCTTC.

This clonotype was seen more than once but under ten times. The CDR3 loop reads CASSPPIMWDQETQYF. In DNA form, the CDR3 reads TGTGCCAGCTCACCACCGATAATGTGGGACCAAGAGACCCAGTACTTC. The chain carries TRBV18 and TRBJ2-5; no definite D call. The CDR3 has 16 residues. CDR1 and CDR2 from the germline V gene are KGHSH and LQKENI. Trimming stripped 0 bases from V and 0 bases from J, with 11 bases between.

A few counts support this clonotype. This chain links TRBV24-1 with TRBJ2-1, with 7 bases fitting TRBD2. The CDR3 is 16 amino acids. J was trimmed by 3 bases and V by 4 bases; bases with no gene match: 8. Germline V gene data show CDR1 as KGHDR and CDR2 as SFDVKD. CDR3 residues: CATSDSTAGVYNEQFF. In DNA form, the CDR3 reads TGTGCCACCAGTGACTCAACGGCGGGAGTCTACAATGAGCAGTTCTTC.

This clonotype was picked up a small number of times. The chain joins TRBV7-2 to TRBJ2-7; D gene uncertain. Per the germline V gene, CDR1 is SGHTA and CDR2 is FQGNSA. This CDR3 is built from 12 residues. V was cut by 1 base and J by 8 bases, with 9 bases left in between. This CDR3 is CASSLDASKQYF. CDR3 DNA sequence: TGTGCCAGCAGCTTAGACGCTAGTAAGCAGTACTTC.

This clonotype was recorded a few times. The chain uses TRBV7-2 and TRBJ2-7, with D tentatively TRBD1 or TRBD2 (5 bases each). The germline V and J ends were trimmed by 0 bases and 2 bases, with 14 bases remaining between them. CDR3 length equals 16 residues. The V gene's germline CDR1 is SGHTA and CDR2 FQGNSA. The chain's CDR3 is CASSLASGDPAYEQYF. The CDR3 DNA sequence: TGTGCCAGCAGCTTAGCTTCCGGGGACCCCGCCTACGAGCAGTACTTC.

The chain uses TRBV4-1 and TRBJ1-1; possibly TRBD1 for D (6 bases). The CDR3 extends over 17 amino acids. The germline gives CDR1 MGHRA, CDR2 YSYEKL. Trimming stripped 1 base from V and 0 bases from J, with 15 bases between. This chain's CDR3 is CASSQVTGAHVNTEAFF. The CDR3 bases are TGCGCCAGCAGCCAAGTGACAGGCGCCCACGTGAACACTGAAGCTTTCTTT.

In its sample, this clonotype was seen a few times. The CDR3 DNA sequence: TGTGCCAGCAGTAAAACAGGGGTTTCGATCGGCTACACCTTC. Residues: CASSKTGVSIGYTF. The rearrangement links TRBV6-1 to TRBJ1-2; 7 nucleotides align to TRBD1. V shed 5 bases, J shed 8 bases, and the junction held 11 bases outside the gene matches. The CDR3 extends over 14 amino acids. CDR1 is MNHNS and CDR2 is SASEGT in the germline V gene.

Here the CDR3 reads CATAGPYNEQFF. The CDR3 DNA follows: TGTGCCACGGCGGGGCCCTACAATGAGCAGTTCTTC. The chain joins TRBV3-1 to TRBJ2-1, with D perhaps TRBD2 (6 bases). Looked up from germline, CDR1 is LGHDT and CDR2 is YNNKEL (reference sequence). The CDR3 loop spans 12 amino acids. The V end lost 10 bases, the J end lost 2 bases, and 9 bases lay between the germline ends.

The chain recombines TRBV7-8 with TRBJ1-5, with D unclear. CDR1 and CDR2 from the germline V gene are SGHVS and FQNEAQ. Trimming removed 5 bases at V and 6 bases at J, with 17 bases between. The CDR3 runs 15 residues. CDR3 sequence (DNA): TGTGCCAGCAGCCAGACTGTTGTCGGTGGTCAGCCCCAGCATTTT. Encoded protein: CASSQTVVGGQPQHF. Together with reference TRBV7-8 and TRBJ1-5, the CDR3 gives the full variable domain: GAGVSQSPRYKVAKRGQDVALRCDPISGHVSLFWYQQALGQGPEFLTYFQNEAQLDKSGLPSDRFFAERPEGSVSTLKIQRTQQEDSAVYLCASSQTVVGGQPQHFGDGTRLSIL.

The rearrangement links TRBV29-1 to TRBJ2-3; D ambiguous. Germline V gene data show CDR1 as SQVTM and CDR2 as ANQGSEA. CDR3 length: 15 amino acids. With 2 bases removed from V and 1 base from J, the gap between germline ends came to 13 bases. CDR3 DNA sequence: TGCAGCGTTGAAATTCTAGTTGGGGGCACAGATACGCAGTATTTT. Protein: CSVEILVGGTDTQYF.

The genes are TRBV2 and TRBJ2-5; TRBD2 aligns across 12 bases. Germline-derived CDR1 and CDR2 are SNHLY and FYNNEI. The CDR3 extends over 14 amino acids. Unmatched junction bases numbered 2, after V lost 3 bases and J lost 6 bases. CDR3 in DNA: TGTGCCAGCAGTGAGACTAGCGGGAGACAGACCCAGTACTTC. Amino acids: CASSETSGRQTQYF.

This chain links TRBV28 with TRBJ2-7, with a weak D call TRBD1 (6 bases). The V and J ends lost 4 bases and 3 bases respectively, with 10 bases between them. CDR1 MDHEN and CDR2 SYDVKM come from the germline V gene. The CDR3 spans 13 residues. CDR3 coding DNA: TGTGCCAGCAGTTCTACAGGGATCTACGAGCAGTACGTC. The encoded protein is CASSSTGIYEQYV.

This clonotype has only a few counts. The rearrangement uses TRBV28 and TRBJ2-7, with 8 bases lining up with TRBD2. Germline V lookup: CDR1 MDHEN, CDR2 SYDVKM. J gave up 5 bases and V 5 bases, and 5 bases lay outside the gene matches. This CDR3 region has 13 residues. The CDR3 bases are TGTGCCAGCAGTGCGGGGGGCCGCCACGAGCAGTACGTC. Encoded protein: CASSAGGRHEQYV.